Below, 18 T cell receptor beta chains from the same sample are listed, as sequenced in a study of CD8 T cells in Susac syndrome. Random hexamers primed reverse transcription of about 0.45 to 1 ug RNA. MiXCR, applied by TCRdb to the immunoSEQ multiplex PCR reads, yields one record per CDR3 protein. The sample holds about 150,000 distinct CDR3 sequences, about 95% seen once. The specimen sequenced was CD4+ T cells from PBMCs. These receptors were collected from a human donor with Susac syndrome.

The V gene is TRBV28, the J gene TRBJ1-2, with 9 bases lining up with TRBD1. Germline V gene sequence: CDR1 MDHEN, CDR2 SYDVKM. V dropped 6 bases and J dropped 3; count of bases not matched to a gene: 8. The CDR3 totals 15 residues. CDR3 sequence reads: CASSLRQGVHYGYTF. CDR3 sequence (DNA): TGTGCCAGCAGCCTTCGACAGGGGGTCCACTATGGCTACACCTTC.

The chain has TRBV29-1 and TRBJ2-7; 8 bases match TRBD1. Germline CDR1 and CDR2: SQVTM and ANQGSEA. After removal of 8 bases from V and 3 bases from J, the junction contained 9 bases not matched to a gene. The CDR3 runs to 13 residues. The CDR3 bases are TGCAGCTTCTCCGGACAGGGCTTCTACGAGCAGTACTTC. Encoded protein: CSFSGQGFYEQYF.

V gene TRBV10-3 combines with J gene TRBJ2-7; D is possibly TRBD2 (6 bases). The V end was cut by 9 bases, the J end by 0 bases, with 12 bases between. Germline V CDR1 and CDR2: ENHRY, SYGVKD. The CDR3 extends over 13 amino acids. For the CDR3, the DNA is TGTGCCATGCGGGGAGACAGCTCCTACGAGCAGTACTTC. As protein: CAMRGDSSYEQYF.

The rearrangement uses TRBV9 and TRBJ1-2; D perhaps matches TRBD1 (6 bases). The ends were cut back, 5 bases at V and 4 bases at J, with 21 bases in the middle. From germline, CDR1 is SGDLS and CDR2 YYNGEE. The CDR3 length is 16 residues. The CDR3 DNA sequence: TGTGCCAGCAGGGGACCCACAGGGCCTATGGGCTATGGCTACACCTTC. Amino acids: CASRGPTGPMGYGYTF.

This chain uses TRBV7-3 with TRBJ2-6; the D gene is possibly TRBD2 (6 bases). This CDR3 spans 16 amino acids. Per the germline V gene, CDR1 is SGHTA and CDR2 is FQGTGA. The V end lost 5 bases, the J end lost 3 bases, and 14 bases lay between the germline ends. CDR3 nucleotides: TGTGCCAGCAGCCCGGGGCGGGGATATGGGGCCAACGTCCTGACTTTC. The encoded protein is CASSPGRGYGANVLTF.

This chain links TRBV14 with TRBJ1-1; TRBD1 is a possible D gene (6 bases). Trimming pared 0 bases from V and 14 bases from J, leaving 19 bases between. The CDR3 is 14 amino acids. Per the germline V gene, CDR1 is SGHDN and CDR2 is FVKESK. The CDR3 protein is CASSQDWGRAPRFF. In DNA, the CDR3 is TGTGCCAGCAGCCAAGATTGGGGGCGGGCTCCAAGGTTCTTT.

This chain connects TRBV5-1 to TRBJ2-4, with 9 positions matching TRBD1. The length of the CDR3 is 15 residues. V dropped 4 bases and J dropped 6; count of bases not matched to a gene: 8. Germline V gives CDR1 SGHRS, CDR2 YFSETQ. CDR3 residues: CASSPGDRVRNIQYF. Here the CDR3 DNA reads TGCGCCAGCAGCCCAGGGGACAGGGTTAGAAACATTCAGTACTTC.

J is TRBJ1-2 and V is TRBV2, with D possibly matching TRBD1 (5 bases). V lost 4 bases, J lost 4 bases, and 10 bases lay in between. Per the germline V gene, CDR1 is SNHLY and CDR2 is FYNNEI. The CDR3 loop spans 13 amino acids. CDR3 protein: CASSVGTGYGYTF. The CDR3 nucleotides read TGTGCCAGCAGTGTAGGGACGGGCTATGGCTACACCTTC.

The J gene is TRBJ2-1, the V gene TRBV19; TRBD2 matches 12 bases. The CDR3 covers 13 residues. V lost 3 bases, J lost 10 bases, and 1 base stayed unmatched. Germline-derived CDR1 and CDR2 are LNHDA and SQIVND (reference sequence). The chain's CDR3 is CASSIGLAGEQFF. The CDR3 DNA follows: TGTGCCAGTAGTATCGGACTAGCGGGGGAGCAGTTCTTC.

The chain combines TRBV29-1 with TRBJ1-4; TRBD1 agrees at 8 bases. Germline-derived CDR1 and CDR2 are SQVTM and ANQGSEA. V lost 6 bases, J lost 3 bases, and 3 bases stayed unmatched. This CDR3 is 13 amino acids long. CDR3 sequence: CSVLTGANEKLFF. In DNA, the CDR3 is TGCAGCGTCCTGACAGGGGCTAATGAAAAACTGTTTTTT. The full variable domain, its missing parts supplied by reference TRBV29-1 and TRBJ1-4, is SAVISQKPSRDICQRGTSLTIQCQVDSQVTMMFWYRQQPGQSLTLIATANQGSEATYESGFVIDKFPISRPNLTFSTLTVSNMSPEDSSIYLCSVLTGANEKLFFGSGTQLSVL.

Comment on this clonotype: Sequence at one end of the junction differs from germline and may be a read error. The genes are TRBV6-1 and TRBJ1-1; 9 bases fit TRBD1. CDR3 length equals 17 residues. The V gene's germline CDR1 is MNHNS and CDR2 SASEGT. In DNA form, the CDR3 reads TGTGCCAGCAGTACCCAGGGGAACAGGGGGCGAAACACTGAAGTTTTCTTT. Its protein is CASSTQGNRGRNTEVFF.

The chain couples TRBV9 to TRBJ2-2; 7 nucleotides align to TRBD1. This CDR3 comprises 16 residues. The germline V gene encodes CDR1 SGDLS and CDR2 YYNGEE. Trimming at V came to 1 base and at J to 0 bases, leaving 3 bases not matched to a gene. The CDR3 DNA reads TGTGCCAGCAGCGTATTACAGGGGCCGAACACCGGGGAGCTGTTTTTT. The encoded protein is CASSVLQGPNTGELFF.

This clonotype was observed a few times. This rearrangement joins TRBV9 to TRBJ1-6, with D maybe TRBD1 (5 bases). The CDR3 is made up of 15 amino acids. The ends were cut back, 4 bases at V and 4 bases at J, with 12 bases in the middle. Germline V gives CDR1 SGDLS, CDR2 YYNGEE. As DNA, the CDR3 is TGTGCCAGCAGCTCCGGGACGGATTATAATTCACCCCTCCACTTT. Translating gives CASSSGTDYNSPLHF.

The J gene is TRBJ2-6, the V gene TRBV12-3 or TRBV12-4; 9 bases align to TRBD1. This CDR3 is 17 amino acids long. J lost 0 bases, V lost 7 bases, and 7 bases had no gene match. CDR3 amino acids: CASKGQGTHSGANVLTF. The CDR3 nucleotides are TGTGCCAGCAAGGGACAGGGAACTCACTCTGGGGCCAACGTCCTGACTTTC.

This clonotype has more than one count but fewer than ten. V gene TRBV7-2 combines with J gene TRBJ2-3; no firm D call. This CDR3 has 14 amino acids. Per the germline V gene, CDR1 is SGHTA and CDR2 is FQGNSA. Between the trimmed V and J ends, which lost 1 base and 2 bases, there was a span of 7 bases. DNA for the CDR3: TGTGCCAGCAGCTTAGGCGGCACCACAGATACGCAGTATTTT. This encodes CASSLGGTTDTQYF.

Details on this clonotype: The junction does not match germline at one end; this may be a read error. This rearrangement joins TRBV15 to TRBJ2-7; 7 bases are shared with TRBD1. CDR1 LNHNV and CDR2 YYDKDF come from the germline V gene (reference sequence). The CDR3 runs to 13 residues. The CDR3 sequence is CATSREGVQGVLF. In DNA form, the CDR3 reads TGTGCCACCAGCAGAGAAGGGGTTCAGGGGGTTCTCTTC. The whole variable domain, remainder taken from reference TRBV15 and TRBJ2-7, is DAMVIQNPRYQVTQFGKPVTLSCSQTLNHNVMYWYQQKSSQAPKLLFHYYDKDFNNEADTPDNFQSRRPNTSFCFLDIRSPGLGDTAMYLCATSREGVQGVLFGPGTRLTVT.

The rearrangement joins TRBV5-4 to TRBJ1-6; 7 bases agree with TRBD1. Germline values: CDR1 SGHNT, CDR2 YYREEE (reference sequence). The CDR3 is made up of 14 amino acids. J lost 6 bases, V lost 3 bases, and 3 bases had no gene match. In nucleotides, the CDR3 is TGTGCCAGCAGCTCCCGACAGGGTAATTCACCCCTCCACTTT. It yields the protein CASSSRQGNSPLHF. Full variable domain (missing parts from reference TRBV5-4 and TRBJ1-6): ETGVTQSPTHLIKTRGQQVTLRCSSQSGHNTVSWYQQALGQGPQFIFQYYREEENGRGNFPPRFSGLQFPNYSSELNVNALELDDSALYLCASSSRQGNSPLHFGNGTRLTVT.

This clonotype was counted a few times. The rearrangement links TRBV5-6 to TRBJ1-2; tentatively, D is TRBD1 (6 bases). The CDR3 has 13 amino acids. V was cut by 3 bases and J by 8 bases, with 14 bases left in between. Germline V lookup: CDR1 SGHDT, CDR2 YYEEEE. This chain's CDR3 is CASSWRGNGGYTF. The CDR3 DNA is TGTGCCAGCAGCTGGAGGGGGAATGGCGGCTACACCTTC.